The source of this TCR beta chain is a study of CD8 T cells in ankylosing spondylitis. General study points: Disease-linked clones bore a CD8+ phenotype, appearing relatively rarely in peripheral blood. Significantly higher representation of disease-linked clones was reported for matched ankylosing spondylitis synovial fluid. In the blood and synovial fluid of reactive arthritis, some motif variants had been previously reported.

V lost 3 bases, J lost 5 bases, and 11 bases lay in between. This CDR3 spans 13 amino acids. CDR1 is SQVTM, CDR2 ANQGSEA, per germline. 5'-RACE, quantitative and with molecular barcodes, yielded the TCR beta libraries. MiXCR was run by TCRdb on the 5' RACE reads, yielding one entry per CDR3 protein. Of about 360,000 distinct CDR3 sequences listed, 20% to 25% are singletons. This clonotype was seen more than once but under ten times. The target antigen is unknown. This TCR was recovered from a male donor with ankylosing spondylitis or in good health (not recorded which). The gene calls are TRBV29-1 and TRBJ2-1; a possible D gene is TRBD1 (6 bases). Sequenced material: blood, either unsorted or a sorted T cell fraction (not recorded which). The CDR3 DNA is TGCAGCGTTGATAGGGACAATCACAATGAGCAGTTCTTC. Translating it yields CSVDRDNHNEQFF.